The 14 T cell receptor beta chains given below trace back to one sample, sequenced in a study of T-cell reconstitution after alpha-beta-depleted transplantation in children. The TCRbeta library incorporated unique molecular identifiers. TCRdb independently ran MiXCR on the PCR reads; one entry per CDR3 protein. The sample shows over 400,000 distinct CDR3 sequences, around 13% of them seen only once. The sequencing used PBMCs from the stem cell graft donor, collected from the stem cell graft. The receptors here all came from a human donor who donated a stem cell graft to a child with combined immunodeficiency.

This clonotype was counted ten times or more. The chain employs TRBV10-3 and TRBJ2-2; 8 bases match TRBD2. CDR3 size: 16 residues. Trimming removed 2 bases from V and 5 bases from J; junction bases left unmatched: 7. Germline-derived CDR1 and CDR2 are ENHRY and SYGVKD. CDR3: CAISELGAGVTGELFF. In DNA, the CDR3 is TGTGCCATCAGTGAGCTCGGAGCGGGAGTTACCGGGGAGCTGTTTTTT.

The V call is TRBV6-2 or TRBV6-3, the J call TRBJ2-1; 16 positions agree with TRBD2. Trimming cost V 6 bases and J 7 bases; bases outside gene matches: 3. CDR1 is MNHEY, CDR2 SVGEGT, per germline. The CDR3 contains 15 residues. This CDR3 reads CASRKGLAGGNEQFF. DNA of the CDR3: TGTGCCAGCAGGAAGGGACTAGCGGGGGGGAATGAGCAGTTCTTC.

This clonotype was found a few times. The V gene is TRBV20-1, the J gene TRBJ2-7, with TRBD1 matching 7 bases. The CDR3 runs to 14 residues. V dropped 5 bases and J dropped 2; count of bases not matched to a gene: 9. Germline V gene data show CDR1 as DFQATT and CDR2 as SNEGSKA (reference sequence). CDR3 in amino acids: CSAGTTGITYEQYF. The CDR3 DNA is TGCAGTGCTGGGACGACAGGGATAACCTACGAGCAGTACTTC.

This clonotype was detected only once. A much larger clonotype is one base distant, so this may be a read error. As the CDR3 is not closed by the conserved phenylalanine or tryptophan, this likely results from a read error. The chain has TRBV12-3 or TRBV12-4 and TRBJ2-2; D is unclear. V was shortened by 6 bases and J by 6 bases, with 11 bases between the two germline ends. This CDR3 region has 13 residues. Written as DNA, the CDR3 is TGTGCCAGCAGCGGTTTATGGCCCGGGGAGCTGTTTTAT. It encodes CASSGLWPGELFY.

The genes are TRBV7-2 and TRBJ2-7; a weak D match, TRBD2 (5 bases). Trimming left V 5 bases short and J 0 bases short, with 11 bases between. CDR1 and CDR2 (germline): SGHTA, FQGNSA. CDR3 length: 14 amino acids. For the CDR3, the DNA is TGTGCCAGCAGCCCCCGCGGACTCTCCTACGAGCAGTACTTC. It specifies CASSPRGLSYEQYF. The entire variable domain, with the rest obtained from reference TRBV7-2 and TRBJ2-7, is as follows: GAGVSQSPSNKVTEKGKDVELRCDPISGHTALYWYRQSLGQGLEFLIYFQGNSAPDKSGLPSDRFSAERTGGSVSTLTIQRTQQEDSAVYLCASSPRGLSYEQYFGPGTRLTVT.

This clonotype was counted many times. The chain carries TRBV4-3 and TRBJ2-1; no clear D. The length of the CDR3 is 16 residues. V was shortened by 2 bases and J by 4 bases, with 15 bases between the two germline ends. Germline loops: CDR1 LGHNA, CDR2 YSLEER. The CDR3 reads CASSQRRQAFYNEQFF. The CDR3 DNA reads TGCGCCAGCAGCCAAAGACGGCAGGCCTTTTACAATGAGCAGTTCTTC.

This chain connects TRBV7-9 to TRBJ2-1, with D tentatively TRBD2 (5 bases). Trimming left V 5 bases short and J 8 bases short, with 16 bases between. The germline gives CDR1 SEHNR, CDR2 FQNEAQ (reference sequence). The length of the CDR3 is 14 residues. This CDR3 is CASSIRLPWDEQFF. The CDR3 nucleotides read TGTGCCAGCAGCATACGACTACCTTGGGATGAGCAGTTCTTC.

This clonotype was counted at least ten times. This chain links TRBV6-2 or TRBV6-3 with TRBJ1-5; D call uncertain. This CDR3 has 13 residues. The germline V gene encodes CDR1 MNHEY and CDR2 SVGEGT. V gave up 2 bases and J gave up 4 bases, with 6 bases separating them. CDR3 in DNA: TGTGCCAGCAGTTACGGAGGGAATCAGCCCCAGCATTTT. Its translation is CASSYGGNQPQHF.

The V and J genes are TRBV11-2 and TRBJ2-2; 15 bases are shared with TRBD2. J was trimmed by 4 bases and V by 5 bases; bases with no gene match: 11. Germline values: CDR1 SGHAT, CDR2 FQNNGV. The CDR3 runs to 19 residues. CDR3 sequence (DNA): TGTGCCAGCAGCAAACGAGCTGGGACTAGCGGGAGGCCCACCGGGGAGCTGTTTTTT. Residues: CASSKRAGTSGRPTGELFF.

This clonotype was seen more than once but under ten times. CDR3 in DNA: TGTGCCAGCAGCTTAGGGAGGGGACAGAAGAACACTGAAGCTTTCTTT. Protein product: CASSLGRGQKNTEAFF. V and J are TRBV7-8 and TRBJ1-1, with 7 bases lining up with TRBD1. The CDR3 totals 16 residues. Per germline, CDR1 SGHVS and CDR2 FQNEAQ. With V trimmed by 1 base and J by 1 base, 6 bases remained unmatched.

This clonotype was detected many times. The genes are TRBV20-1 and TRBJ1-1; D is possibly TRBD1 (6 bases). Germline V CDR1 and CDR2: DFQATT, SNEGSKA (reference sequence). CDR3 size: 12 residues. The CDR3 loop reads CARGGGYKDPFF. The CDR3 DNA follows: TGCGCACGGGGGGGCGGGTATAAGGACCCTTTCTTT.

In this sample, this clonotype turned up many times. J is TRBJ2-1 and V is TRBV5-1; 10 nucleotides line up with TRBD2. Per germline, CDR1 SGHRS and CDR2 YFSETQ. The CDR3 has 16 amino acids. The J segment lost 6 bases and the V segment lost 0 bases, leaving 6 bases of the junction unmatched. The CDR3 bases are TGCGCCAGCAGCTTGGCGGCTAGCGGGAGCAGCAATGAGCAGTTCTTC. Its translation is CASSLAASGSSNEQFF.

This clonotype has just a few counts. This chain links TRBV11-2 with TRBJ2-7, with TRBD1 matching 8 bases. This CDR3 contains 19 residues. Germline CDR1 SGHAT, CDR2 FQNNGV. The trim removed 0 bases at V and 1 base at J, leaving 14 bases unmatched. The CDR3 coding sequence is TGTGCCAGCAGCTTAGATCCTTTAAGACAGGGGCGACGTTCCTACGAGCAGTACTTC. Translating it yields CASSLDPLRQGRRSYEQYF.

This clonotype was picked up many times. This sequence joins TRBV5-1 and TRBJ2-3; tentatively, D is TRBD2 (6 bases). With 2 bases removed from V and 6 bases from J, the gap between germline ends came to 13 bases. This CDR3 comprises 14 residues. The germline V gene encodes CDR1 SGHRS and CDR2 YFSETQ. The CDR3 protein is CASSFRPLADTQYF. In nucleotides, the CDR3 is TGCGCCAGCAGCTTCCGACCACTAGCCGATACGCAGTATTTT. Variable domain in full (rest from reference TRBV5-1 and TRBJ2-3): KAGVTQTPRYLIKTRGQQVTLSCSPISGHRSVSWYQQTPGQGLQFLFEYFSETQRNKGNFPGRFSGRQFSNSRSEMNVSTLELGDSALYLCASSFRPLADTQYFGPGTRLTVL.